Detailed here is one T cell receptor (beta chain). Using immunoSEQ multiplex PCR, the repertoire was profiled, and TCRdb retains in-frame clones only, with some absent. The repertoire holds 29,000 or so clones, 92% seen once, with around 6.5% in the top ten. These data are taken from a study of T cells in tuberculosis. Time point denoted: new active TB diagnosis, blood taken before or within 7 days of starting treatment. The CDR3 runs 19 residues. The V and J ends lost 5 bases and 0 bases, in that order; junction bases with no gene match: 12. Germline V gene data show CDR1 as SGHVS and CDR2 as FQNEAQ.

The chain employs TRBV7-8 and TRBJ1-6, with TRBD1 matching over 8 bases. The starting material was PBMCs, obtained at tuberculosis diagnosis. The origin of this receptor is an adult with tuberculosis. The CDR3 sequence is CASSPTKITGGSYNSPLHF. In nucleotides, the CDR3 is TGTGCCAGCAGCCCAACCAAGATTACAGGGGGCTCCTATAATTCACCCCTCCACTTT.